The rows below give T cell receptor beta chains drawn from one sample of a study of T cell responses to AZD1222 COVID-19 vaccine. The repertoire was sequenced with immunoSEQ multiplex PCR; TCRdb's copy has only in-frame clones and lacks some. The sample yields over 60,000 clones, less than 85% seen once. The specimen was peripheral blood, collected on day 0 of MenACWY control vaccination. All receptors derive from an adult in good health. The CDR3 runs from the conserved cysteine through the conserved F or W. Each record gives: V gene, clone size, D gene, J gene, CDR3 DNA, CDR3 protein. D genes are given only for firm matches. Size is stated for part of the rows, as once, few or many counts, or as a class when the clone is expanded.

>TRBV6-5|.|.|TRBJ1-1
TGTGCCAGCAGTTACTCGACCGGGACTGAAGCTTTCTTT
CASSYSTGTEAFF
>TRBV18|.|.|TRBJ1-5
TGTGCCAGCTCACCAGGTAGCAATCAGCCCCAGCATTTT
CASSPGSNQPQHF
>TRBV6-2/TRBV6-3|.|.|TRBJ2-5
TGTGCCAGCAGTTACAGGGGTGACGGCCAAGAGACCCAGTACTTC
CASSYRGDGQETQYF
>TRBV4-1|.|.|TRBJ1-2
TGCGCCAGCAGCCAAGACGGAACACGGGAGGATGGCTACACCTTC
CASSQDGTREDGYTF
>TRBV11-2|few|.|TRBJ1-4
TGTGCCAGCAGCTTGAACGGACCGGGGGCAACTAATGAAAAACTGTTTTTT
CASSLNGPGATNEKLFF
>TRBV27|.|TRBD2|TRBJ2-1
TGTGCCAGCAGTCCCGGGACTAGCGGGAGGGCTGAGCAGTTCTTC
CASSPGTSGRAEQFF
>TRBV6-5|.|TRBD2|TRBJ2-2
TGTGCCTCACGACTAGCGGGGGACACCGGGGAGCTGTTTTTT
CASRLAGDTGELFF
>TRBV9|.|.|TRBJ1-4
TGTGCCAGCAGCCCAAGGACAACAACTAATGAAAAACTGTTTTTT
CASSPRTTTNEKLFF
>TRBV12-3/TRBV12-4|.|.|TRBJ2-2
TGTGCCAGCAGTTACCAGGGAAAGCTGTTTTTT
CASSYQGKLFF
>TRBV19|.|.|TRBJ1-2
TGTGCCAGTAGTCCGGGAGCCTATGGCTACACCTTC
CASSPGAYGYTF
>TRBV5-4|once|TRBD1|TRBJ2-1
TGTGCCAGCAGCCCCCCCAATAGGGACAGCATCAATGAGCAGTTCTTC
CASSPPNRDSINEQFF
>TRBV2|.|TRBD1|TRBJ1-1
TGTGCCAGCAGTGGAGACAGGGGTACTGAAGCTTTCTTT
CASSGDRGTEAFF
>TRBV4-1|.|.|TRBJ1-6
TGCGCCAGCAGCCAAGAGGGGGGTAGCTCCTATAATTCACCCCTCCACTTT
CASSQEGGSSYNSPLHF
>TRBV5-1|.|.|TRBJ2-7
TGCGCCAGCAGCACCCTCGGGCCCGACTACGAGCAGTACTTC
CASSTLGPDYEQYF
>TRBV19|.|.|TRBJ1-3
TGTGCCAGTAGTCCCGACTCTGGAAACACCATATATTTT
CASSPDSGNTIYF
>TRBV5-1|.|.|TRBJ1-5
TGCGCCAGCAGCTTGGGGGGCCAGAACTCGTCGCCCCAGCATTTT
CASSLGGQNSSPQHF
>TRBV5-8|.|TRBD2|TRBJ2-7
TGTGCCAGCAGCTTGGCGGGACTACCACGTAGCTCCTACGAGCAGTACTTC
CASSLAGLPRSSYEQYF
>TRBV30|.|.|TRBJ2-1
TGTGCCTGGAGATCAAGCGTCCCCTACAATGAGCAGTTCTTC
CAWRSSVPYNEQFF
>TRBV5-1|.|.|TRBJ2-3
TGCGCCAGCAGCTTGGCTAGCGTAACCTCGGTGGATACGCAGTATTTT
CASSLASVTSVDTQYF
>TRBV3-1/TRBV3-2|.|.|TRBJ1-4
TGTGCCAGCAGCACCAGGACCGGGACACGAGATTTCAATGAAAAACTGTTTTTT
CASSTRTGTRDFNEKLFF
>TRBV6-5|.|.|TRBJ1-1
TGTGCCAGCAGTTCCCCAGCGACAGGTGAAGCTTTCTTT
CASSSPATGEAFF
>TRBV5-4|.|.|TRBJ1-6
TGTGCCAGCAGCTTGGGAGGGGACTCTCGGTCACCCCTCCACTTT
CASSLGGDSRSPLHF
>TRBV5-1|.|TRBD1|TRBJ1-2
TGCGCCAGCAGCACCGGACAGGCTAACTATGGCTACACCTTC
CASSTGQANYGYTF
>TRBV20-1|.|TRBD1|TRBJ2-7
TGCAGTGCTAGTGACAGGGGAGTGTCCTACGAGCAGTACTTC
CSASDRGVSYEQYF
>TRBV2|.|.|TRBJ2-5
TGTGCCAGCAAAGTGCAAGAGACCCAGTACTTC
CASKVQETQYF
>TRBV19|.|TRBD1|TRBJ1-2
TGTGCCAGTACCCGGGACAGCTTCTATGGCTACACCTTC
CASTRDSFYGYTF
>TRBV5-4|.|.|TRBJ2-4
TGTGCCAGCAGCCTCGGGGGGCTGGTAGGGAGAAACATTCAGTACTTC
CASSLGGLVGRNIQYF
>TRBV27|.|.|TRBJ2-7
TGTGCCAGCAGTAAGATCGGGAGACCCTACGAGCAGTACTTC
CASSKIGRPYEQYF
>TRBV7-2|few|.|TRBJ1-2
TGTGCCAGCAGCTTAGGGGGTCTCAGCGGCTACACCTTC
CASSLGGLSGYTF
>TRBV15|.|TRBD1|TRBJ2-1
TGTGCCACCAGCAGGGTGGCAGGGGGCAACTCCTACAATGAGCAGTTCTTC
CATSRVAGGNSYNEQFF
>TRBV12-3/TRBV12-4|.|.|TRBJ2-1
TGTGCCAGCAGTTTACCCGCGAATGAGCAGTTCTTC
CASSLPANEQFF
>TRBV7-9|.|TRBD2|TRBJ2-7
TGTGCCAGCAGCTTAGCGGTCGGCGGGGGGTCCTACGAGCAGTACTTC
CASSLAVGGGSYEQYF
>TRBV5-5|.|.|TRBJ1-4
TGTGCCAGCAGCTTGGAGACGGATTCTAATGAAAAACTGTTTTTT
CASSLETDSNEKLFF
>TRBV28|.|.|TRBJ1-5
TGTGCCAGCAGTTTCCCCCCGGGCAGCAATCAGCCCCAGCATTTT
CASSFPPGSNQPQHF
>TRBV2|once|.|TRBJ2-3
TGTGCCAGCAGTGAAGAGTACCCCCGGACAGATACGCAGTATTTT
CASSEEYPRTDTQYF
>TRBV27|few|TRBD2|TRBJ2-7
TGTGCCAGCTCACTAGCGTCGAGCTCCTACGAGCAGTACTTC
CASSLASSSYEQYF
>TRBV2|.|TRBD1|TRBJ2-7
TGTGCCAGCAGGAACAGGGGAAGGTACGAGCAGTACTTC
CASRNRGRYEQYF
>TRBV5-1|few|.|TRBJ2-7
TGCGCCAGCAGCTCGTACCCTGGCTACGAGCAGTACTTC
CASSSYPGYEQYF
>TRBV24-1|.|TRBD1|TRBJ2-2
TGTGCCACCAGTGATGAATTAGCCGGGACAGGGGGCTCCGGGGAGCTGTTTTTT
CATSDELAGTGGSGELFF
>TRBV4-3|.|TRBD2|TRBJ2-3
TGCGCCAGCAGCCATCTCTTAGCGGGGGCAAGCACAGATACGCAGTATTTT
CASSHLLAGASTDTQYF
>TRBV3-1/TRBV3-2|.|.|TRBJ2-7
TGTGCCAGCAGCTCTGTAGGGTCACAGCAGTACTTC
CASSSVGSQQYF
>TRBV19|.|TRBD2|TRBJ2-7
TGTGCCAGTAGTAGACTAGCGGGAGGCTACGAGCAGTACTTC
CASSRLAGGYEQYF